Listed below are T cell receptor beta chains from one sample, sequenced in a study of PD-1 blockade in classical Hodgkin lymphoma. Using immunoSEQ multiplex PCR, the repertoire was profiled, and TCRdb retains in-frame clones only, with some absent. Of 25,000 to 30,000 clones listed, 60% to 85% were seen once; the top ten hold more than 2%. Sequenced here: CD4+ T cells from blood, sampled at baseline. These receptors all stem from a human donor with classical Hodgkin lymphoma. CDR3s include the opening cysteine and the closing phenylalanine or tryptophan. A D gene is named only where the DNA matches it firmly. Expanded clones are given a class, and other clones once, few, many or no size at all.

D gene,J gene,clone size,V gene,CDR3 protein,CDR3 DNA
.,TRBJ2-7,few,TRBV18,CASSPQTVAYEQYF,TGTGCCAGCTCACCTCAAACTGTGGCCTACGAGCAGTACTTC
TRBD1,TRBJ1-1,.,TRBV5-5,CASSPSVTGARTVEAFF,TGTGCCAGCAGCCCCAGTGTAACAGGGGCCCGAACAGTTGAAGCTTTCTTT
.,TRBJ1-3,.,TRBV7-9,CASSLATTGSGNTIYF,TGTGCCAGCAGCTTAGCCACTACAGGGTCTGGAAACACCATATATTTT
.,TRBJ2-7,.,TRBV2,CASSGDGYSYEQYF,TGTGCCAGCAGCGGCGACGGGTACTCCTACGAGCAGTACTTC
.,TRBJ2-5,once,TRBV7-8,CASSLIRAMAKTQYF,TGTGCCAGCAGCTTAATACGCGCAATGGCAAAGACCCAGTACTTC
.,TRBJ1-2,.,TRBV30,CAWNMERLYGYTF,TGTGCCTGGAACATGGAGCGCCTCTATGGCTACACCTTC
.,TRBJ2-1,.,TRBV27,CASSLSIIQDYGYNEQFF,TGTGCCAGCAGTTTATCCATAATACAGGACTACGGCTACAATGAGCAGTTCTTC
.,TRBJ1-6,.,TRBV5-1,CASSLDRGGNSPLHF,TGCGCCAGCAGCTTGGATAGGGGTGGTAATTCACCCCTCCACTTT
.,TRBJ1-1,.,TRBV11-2,CASSLSGNTEAFF,TGTGCCAGCAGCTTATCGGGCAACACTGAAGCTTTCTTT
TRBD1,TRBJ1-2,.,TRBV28,CASIEGARDYGYTF,TGTGCCAGCATCGAGGGGGCTAGGGACTATGGCTACACCTTC
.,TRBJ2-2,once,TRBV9,CASSPRDRENTGELFF,TGTGCCAGCAGCCCAAGGGATCGGGAAAACACCGGGGAGCTGTTTTTT
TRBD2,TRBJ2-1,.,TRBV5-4,CASSRRGGRFDEQFF,TGTGCCAGCAGCAGACGGGGGGGCCGATTCGATGAGCAGTTCTTC
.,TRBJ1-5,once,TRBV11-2,CASSLDGTYGQPQHF,TGTGCCAGCAGCTTAGATGGGACATACGGTCAGCCCCAGCATTTT
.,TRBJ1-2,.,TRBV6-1,CASSEEGVGGYTF,TGTGCCAGCAGTGAAGAAGGGGTTGGTGGCTACACCTTC
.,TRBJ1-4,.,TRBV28,CASSSPSRPTNEKLFF,TGTGCCAGCAGTTCACCCAGCCGGCCCACTAATGAAAAACTGTTTTTT
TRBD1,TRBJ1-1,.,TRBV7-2,CASSLPGQGRLNTEAFF,TGTGCCAGCAGCTTGCCGGGACAGGGGCGACTGAACACTGAAGCTTTCTTT
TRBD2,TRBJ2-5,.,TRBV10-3,CAIGGGSYRTQYF,TGTGCCATCGGCGGGGGTTCGTATCGGACCCAGTACTTC
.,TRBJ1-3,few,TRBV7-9,CASSLRGAGVEGNTIYF,TGTGCCAGCAGCTTGCGGGGGGCAGGCGTCGAGGGAAACACCATATATTTT
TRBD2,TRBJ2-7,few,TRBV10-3,CAITSGGTYEQYF,TGTGCCATCACTAGCGGGGGAACCTACGAGCAGTACTTC
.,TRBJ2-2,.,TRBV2,CASSETRGGELFF,TGTGCCAGCAGCGAAACTAGAGGAGGGGAGCTGTTTTTT
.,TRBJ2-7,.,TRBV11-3,CASSLGPGEQYF,TGTGCCAGCAGCTTAGGGCCAGGGGAGCAGTACTTC
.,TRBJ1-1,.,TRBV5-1,CASSTGTGNTEAFF,TGCGCCAGCAGCACCGGGACGGGAAACACTGAAGCTTTCTTT
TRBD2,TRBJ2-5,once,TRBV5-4,CASSLIAGYTQETQYF,TGTGCCAGCAGCTTGATAGCGGGTTATACCCAAGAGACCCAGTACTTC
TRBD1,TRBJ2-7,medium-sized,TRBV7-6,CASSLWDSRYEQYF,TGTGCCAGCAGCTTATGGGACAGTAGGTACGAGCAGTACTTC
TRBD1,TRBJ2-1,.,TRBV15,CATSRDVDRAWDEQFF,TGTGCCACCAGCAGAGACGTGGACAGGGCTTGGGATGAGCAGTTCTTC
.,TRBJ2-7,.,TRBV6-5,CASSYGTQDYEQYF,TGTGCCAGCAGTTACGGGACACAAGACTACGAGCAGTACTTC
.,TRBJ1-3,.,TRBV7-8,CASSYDPAEPSSGNTIYF,TGTGCCAGCAGCTACGATCCGGCGGAACCGAGCTCTGGAAACACCATATATTTT
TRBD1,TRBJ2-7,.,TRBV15,CATRGTGAYEQYF,TGTGCCACCAGGGGGACAGGGGCTTACGAGCAGTACTTC
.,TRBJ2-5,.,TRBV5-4,CASSLVGAGETQYF,TGTGCCAGCAGCTTGGTCGGGGCCGGTGAGACCCAGTACTTC
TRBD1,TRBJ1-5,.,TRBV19,CASSILRGRNGNQPQHF,TGTGCCAGTAGTATTTTGAGGGGGCGGAATGGCAATCAGCCCCAGCATTTT
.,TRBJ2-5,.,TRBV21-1,CASSKAWTGGQETQYF,TGTGCCAGCAGCAAAGCTTGGACAGGGGGCCAAGAGACCCAGTACTTC
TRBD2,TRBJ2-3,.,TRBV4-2,CASSQSSGGGTDTQYF,TGTGCCAGCAGCCAATCGAGCGGGGGTGGGACAGATACGCAGTATTTT
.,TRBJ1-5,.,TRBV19,CASSFRTAENQPQHF,TGTGCCAGTAGCTTTCGGACAGCCGAGAATCAGCCCCAGCATTTT
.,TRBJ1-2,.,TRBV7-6,CASSLSYGYTF,TGTGCCAGCAGCTTAAGCTATGGCTACACCTTC
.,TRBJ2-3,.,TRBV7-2,CASSPDSSTDTQYF,TGTGCCAGCAGTCCGGACAGTAGCACAGATACGCAGTATTTT
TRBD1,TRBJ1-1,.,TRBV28,CASKRTGNTEAFF,TGTGCCAGCAAGAGGACAGGTAACACTGAAGCTTTCTTT
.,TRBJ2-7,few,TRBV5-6,CASSLRASYEQYF,TGTGCCAGCAGCTTGCGGGCATCCTACGAGCAGTACTTC
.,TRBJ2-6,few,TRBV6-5,CASGEQSGANVLTF,TGTGCCAGCGGGGAGCAATCTGGGGCCAACGTCCTGACTTTC
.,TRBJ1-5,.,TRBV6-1,CASSSGLGQPQHF,TGTGCCAGCAGCTCAGGTCTAGGTCAGCCCCAGCATTTT
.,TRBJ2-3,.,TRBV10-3,CAISDSEGRLDTQYF,TGTGCCATCAGTGATTCGGAGGGGCGGTTGGATACGCAGTATTTT
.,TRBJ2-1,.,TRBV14,CASSARGRDNEQFF,TGTGCCAGCAGCGCAAGAGGGCGAGACAATGAGCAGTTCTTC
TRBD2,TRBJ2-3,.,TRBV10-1,CASSESSLAGGRLSTDTQYF,TGCGCCAGCAGTGAGTCTTCACTAGCGGGGGGCCGGCTCAGCACAGATACGCAGTATTTT